This record concerns one TCR beta chain sequence. Its cognate antigen is unknown. Stated treatment: 19 received Ad26.COV2.S at low or high dose, single or two shots; a few received placebo; per-sample allocation not given. Sampling was performed 63 days after the first vaccine or placebo injection. V was shortened by 0 bases and J by 10 bases, with 13 bases between the two germline ends. From germline, CDR1 is LNHNV and CDR2 YYDKDF (reference sequence). CDR3 length: 14 residues. The data were obtained in a study of Ad26.COV2.S vaccination and SARS-CoV-2 variants. At the level of the study: Of the COV1001 trial arms, the Ad26.COV2.S arm included the donor. The study gave Ad26.COV2.S intramuscularly, once or twice 56 days apart. General study results and limits: Compared with placebo recipients, vaccine recipients had higher spike-specific TCR breadth.

Sequencing was performed with immunoSEQ multiplex PCR; in TCRdb, only in-frame clones are kept and a portion is missing. The sample contains approximately 460,000 clones, around 89% of which appear only once. The sample here was peripheral blood, taken in a trial of Ad26.COV2.S vaccine versus placebo. V usage is TRBV15 and J usage is TRBJ1-5; D is uncertain. This receptor was identified in a person between 18 and 65 years old who received the Ad26.COV2.S COVID-19 vaccine or a placebo. The chain's CDR3 is CATSRDFTVAPQHF. The CDR3 coding sequence is TGTGCCACCAGCAGAGATTTCACAGTAGCCCCCCAGCATTTT.